This T cell receptor (beta chain) derives from a study of blood T cell repertoires in COVID-19. Study summary: Acute and convalescent COVID-19 samples came from the United States, Italy and Spain. The cDNA or gDNA used as material had been derived from T cells, B-cell-depleted T cells, or PBMCs.

The CDR3 extends over 16 amino acids. In germline, CDR1 is SGHTA, CDR2 FQGNSA. J lost 9 bases, V lost 1 base, and 5 bases had no gene match. The sample holds a few counts of this clone. Original processing notes: Amplification from reference gene primers served as the basis for estimated nucleated cell counts. Sequencing was performed with immunoSEQ multiplex PCR; in TCRdb, only in-frame clones are kept and a portion is missing. V, J and clone size derive from that table, while D and trimming were established from the DNA sequence. The sample contains some 200,000 clones, around four fifths of which appear only once.

Specimen: peripheral blood. V gene TRBV7-2 combines with J gene TRBJ2-5; the match to TRBD2 covers 16 bases. The TCR sequence derives from a woman aged 60-70 years who had recovered from COVID-19. Here the CDR3 reads CASSLVSGTSGGAQYF. The DNA for the CDR3 is TGTGCCAGCAGCTTAGTTTCAGGGACTAGCGGGGGGGCCCAGTACTTC.